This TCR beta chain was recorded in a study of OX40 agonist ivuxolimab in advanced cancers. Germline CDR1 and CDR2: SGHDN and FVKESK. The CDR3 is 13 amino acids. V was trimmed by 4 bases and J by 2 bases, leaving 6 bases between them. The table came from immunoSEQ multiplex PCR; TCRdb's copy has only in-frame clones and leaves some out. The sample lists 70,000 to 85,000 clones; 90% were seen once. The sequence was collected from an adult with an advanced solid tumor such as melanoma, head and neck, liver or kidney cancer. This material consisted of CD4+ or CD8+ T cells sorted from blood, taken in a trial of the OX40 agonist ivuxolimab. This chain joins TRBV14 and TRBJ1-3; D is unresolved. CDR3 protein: CASSRQPGNTIYF. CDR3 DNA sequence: TGTGCCAGCAGCCGCCAACCTGGAAACACCATATATTTT.